This TCR beta chain was obtained from a study of blood T cell repertoires in COVID-19. Germline loops: CDR1 KGHDR, CDR2 SFDVKD. The CDR3 loop spans 13 amino acids. V gave up 5 bases and J gave up 6 bases, with 9 bases separating them. Libraries were prepared by immunoSEQ multiplex PCR; TCRdb keeps only in-frame clonotypes and omits some of them. The sample lists over 250,000 clones; about 89% were seen once. The receptor's source is a woman younger than 30 who had recovered from COVID-19. Sequenced material: PBMCs or T cells enriched from blood (not recorded which). V is TRBV24-1 and J is TRBJ2-2, with D hard to call. CDR3 loop: CATSVGAPGELFF. DNA for the CDR3: TGTGCCACCAGTGTCGGTGCCCCCGGGGAGCTGTTTTTT.